The rows below give T cell receptor beta chains drawn from one sample of a study of shared clonotypes between healthy human individuals. Data came from immunoSEQ multiplex PCR; TCRdb stores just in-frame clones and leaves some out. The sample records 1,500,000 or so clones, approximately 98.5% being singletons. Sequenced input: naive CD4+ T cells sorted from blood. The origin of the receptors is a man under 40 in good health. The CDR3 runs from the conserved cysteine through the conserved F or W. D genes are given only for firm matches. Clone size is given for some rows only: seen once, a few or many times, or a class if the clone is expanded.

TRBD1	TRBV7-2	NA	TRBJ2-7	CASSPTRDRVYEQYF	TGTGCCAGCAGCCCGACCCGGGACAGGGTGTACGAGCAGTACTTC
NA	TRBV14	NA	TRBJ2-3	CASSLANTDTQYF	TGTGCCAGCAGCCTAGCGAACACAGATACGCAGTATTTT
NA	TRBV2	NA	TRBJ2-3	CASEGRFTDTQYF	TGTGCCAGCGAAGGACGATTTACAGATACGCAGTATTTT
NA	TRBV6-1	NA	TRBJ2-7	CASSETRYEQYF	TGTGCCAGCAGTGAAACAAGGTACGAGCAGTACTTC
NA	TRBV6-5	NA	TRBJ1-2	CASTDLSYGYTF	TGTGCCAGCACCGACCTGTCATATGGCTACACCTTC
NA	TRBV9	NA	TRBJ2-3	CASSGKTSLVTDTQYF	TGTGCCAGCAGCGGGAAGACTAGTTTAGTCACAGATACGCAGTATTTT
NA	TRBV5-1	once	TRBJ2-6	CASSIQRSGANVLTF	TGCGCCAGCAGCATACAACGCTCTGGGGCCAACGTCCTGACTTTC
NA	TRBV19	NA	TRBJ2-3	CASSIQGTDTQYF	TGTGCCAGTAGTATCCAGGGCACAGATACGCAGTATTTT
NA	TRBV7-8	NA	TRBJ2-7	CASSLYLGEQYEQYF	TGTGCCAGCAGCTTATACCTAGGGGAGCAATACGAGCAGTACTTC
NA	TRBV14	NA	TRBJ2-7	CASSQGTDTYEQYF	TGTGCCAGCAGCCAAGGGACAGACACCTACGAGCAGTACTTC
NA	TRBV29-1	NA	TRBJ1-1	CSVGGGTEAFF	TGCAGCGTTGGGGGGGGCACTGAAGCTTTCTTT
TRBD2	TRBV10-1	NA	TRBJ2-1	CASSPSGRALNEQFF	TGCGCCAGCAGCCCGAGCGGGAGGGCCCTAAATGAGCAGTTCTTC
NA	TRBV4-3	once	TRBJ1-2	CASSQVPSEGYTF	TGCGCCAGCAGCCAAGTCCCCTCGGAGGGCTACACCTTC
NA	TRBV7-9	NA	TRBJ1-2	CASSLAGNYGYTF	TGTGCCAGCAGTCTCGCAGGGAACTATGGCTACACCTTC
TRBD1	TRBV6-4	NA	TRBJ1-5	CASRQGQDCQPQHF	TGTGCCAGTCGTCAGGGACAGGACTGTCAGCCCCAGCATTTT
NA	TRBV5-1	NA	TRBJ1-5	CASSLAPSGSVNQPQHF	TGCGCCAGCAGCTTGGCCCCTTCAGGGTCGGTCAATCAGCCCCAGCATTTT
NA	TRBV12-5	NA	TRBJ1-2	CASGLVGREGYTF	TGTGCTAGTGGTTTGGTTGGCAGGGAGGGCTACACCTTC
NA	TRBV10-2	NA	TRBJ2-4	CASSPLSGADIQYF	TGCGCCAGCAGCCCACTTTCGGGGGCGGACATTCAGTACTTC
TRBD2	TRBV28	NA	TRBJ2-7	CASSFGLAGFYEQYF	TGTGCCAGCAGTTTTGGGCTAGCGGGATTCTACGAGCAGTACTTC
NA	TRBV5-5	once	TRBJ2-2	CASSSTDLNTGELFF	TGTGCCAGCAGTTCAACCGATCTGAACACCGGGGAGCTGTTTTTT
NA	TRBV21-1	NA	TRBJ2-7	CASSKRGGGPHSYEQYF	TGTGCCAGCAGCAAAAGGGGAGGAGGACCGCACTCCTACGAGCAGTACTTC
NA	TRBV30	NA	TRBJ2-2	CAWNQRRRGTGELFF	TGTGCCTGGAACCAGCGGCGGAGGGGGACCGGGGAGCTGTTTTTT
NA	TRBV19	NA	TRBJ1-2	CASTAAVNYGYTF	TGTGCCAGTACCGCGGCGGTAAACTATGGCTACACCTTC
NA	TRBV18	NA	TRBJ2-2	CASTTGTRNTGELFF	TGTGCCAGCACCACCGGGACACGGAACACCGGGGAGCTGTTTTTT
NA	TRBV30	NA	TRBJ2-5	CAWSQTGQETQYF	TGTGCCTGGAGTCAAACCGGGCAAGAGACCCAGTACTTC
NA	TRBV5-1	NA	TRBJ1-4	CASSSGTRNEKLFF	TGCGCCAGCAGCTCCGGGACGCGGAATGAAAAACTGTTTTTT
NA	TRBV10-3	NA	TRBJ2-7	CAIRTGVGEQYF	TGTGCCATTCGGACGGGCGTGGGGGAGCAGTACTTC
NA	TRBV5-1	once	TRBJ1-1	CASSLAGGEAFF	TGCGCCAGCAGCTTGGCCGGCGGTGAAGCTTTCTTT
NA	TRBV5-1	NA	TRBJ2-2	CASRRGIPNTGELFF	TGCGCCAGCAGAAGGGGGATTCCGAACACCGGGGAGCTGTTTTTT